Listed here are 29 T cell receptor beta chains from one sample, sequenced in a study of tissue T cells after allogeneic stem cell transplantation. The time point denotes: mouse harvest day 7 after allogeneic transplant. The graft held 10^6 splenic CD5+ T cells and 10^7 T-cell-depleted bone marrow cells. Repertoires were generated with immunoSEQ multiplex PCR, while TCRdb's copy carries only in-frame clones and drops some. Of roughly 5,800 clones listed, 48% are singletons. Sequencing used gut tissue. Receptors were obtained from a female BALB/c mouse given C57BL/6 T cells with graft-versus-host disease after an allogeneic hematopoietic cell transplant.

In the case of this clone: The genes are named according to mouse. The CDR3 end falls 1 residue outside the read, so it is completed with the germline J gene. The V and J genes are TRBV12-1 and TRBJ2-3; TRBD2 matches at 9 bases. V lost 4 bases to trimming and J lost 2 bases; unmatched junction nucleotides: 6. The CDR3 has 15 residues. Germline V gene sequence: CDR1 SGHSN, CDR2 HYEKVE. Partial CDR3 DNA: TGTGCCAGCTCCCCTAGGGACTGGGTTGCAGAAACGCTGTAT. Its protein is CASSPRDWVAETLY. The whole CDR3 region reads CASSPRDWVAETLYF.

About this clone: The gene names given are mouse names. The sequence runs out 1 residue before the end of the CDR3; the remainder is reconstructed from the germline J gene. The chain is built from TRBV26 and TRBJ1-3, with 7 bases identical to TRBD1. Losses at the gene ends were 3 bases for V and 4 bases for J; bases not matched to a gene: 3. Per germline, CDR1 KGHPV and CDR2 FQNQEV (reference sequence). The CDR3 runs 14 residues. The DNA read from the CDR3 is TGTGCCAGCAGTCTACTGGACAGGGGAAATACGCTCTAT. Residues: CASSLLDRGNTLY. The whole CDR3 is CASSLLDRGNTLYF.

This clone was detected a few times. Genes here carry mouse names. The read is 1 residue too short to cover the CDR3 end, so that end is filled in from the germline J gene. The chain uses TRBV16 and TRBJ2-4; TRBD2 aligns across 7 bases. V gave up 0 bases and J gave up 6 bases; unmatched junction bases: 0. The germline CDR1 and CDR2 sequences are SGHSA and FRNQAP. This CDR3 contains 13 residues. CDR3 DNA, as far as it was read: TGTGCAAGCAGCTTAGATGGGGGGAACACCTTGTAC. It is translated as CASSLDGGNTLY. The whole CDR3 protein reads CASSLDGGNTLYF.

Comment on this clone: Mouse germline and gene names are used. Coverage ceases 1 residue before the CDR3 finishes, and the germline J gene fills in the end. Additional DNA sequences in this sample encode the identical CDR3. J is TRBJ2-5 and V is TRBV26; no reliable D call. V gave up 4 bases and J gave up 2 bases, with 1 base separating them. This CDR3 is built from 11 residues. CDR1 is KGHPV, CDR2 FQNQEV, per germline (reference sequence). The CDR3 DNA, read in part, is TGTGCCAGCAGTCCCCAAGACACCCAGTAC. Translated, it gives CASSPQDTQY. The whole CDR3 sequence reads CASSPQDTQYF.

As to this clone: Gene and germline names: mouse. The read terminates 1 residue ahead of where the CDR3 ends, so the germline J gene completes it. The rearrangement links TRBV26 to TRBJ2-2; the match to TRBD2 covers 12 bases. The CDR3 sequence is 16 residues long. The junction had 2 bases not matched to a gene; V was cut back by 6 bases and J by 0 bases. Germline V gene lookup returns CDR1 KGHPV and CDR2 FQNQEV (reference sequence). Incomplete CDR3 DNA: TGTGCCAGCAGGGGACTGGGGGGCGCAAACACCGGGCAGCTCTAC. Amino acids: CASRGLGGANTGQLY. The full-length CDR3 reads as CASRGLGGANTGQLYF.

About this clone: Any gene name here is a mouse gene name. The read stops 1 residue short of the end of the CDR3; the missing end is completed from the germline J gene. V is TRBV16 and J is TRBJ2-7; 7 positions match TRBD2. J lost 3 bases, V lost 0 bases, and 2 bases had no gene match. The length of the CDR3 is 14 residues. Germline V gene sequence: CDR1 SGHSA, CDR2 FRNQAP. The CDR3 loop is CASSLDGGSYEQYF. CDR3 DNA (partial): TGTGCAAGCAGCTTAGATGGGGGGAGCTATGAACAGTAC.

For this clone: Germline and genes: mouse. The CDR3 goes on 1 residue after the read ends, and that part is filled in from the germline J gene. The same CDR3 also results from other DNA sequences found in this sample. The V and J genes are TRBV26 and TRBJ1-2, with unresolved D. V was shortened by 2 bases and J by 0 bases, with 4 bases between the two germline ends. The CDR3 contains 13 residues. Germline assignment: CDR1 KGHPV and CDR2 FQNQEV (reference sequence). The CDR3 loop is CASSLTANSDYTF. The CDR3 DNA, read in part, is TGTGCCAGCAGTCTGACTGCAAACTCCGACTACACC.

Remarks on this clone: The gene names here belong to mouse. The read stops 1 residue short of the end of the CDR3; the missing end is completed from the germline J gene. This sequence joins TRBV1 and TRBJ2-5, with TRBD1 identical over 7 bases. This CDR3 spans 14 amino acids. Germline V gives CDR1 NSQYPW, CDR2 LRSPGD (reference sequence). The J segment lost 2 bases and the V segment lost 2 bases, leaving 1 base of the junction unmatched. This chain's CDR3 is CTCSARQGQDTQYF. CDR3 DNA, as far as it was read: TGCACCTGCAGTGCACGACAGGGCCAAGACACCCAGTAC.

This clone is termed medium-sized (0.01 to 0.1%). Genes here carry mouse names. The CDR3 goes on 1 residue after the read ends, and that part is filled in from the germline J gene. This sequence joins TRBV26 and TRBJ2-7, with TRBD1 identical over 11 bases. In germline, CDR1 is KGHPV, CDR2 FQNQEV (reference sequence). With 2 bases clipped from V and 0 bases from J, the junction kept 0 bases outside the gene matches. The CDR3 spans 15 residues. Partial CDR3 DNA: TGTGCCAGCAGTCTGGGGACAGGGGGCTCCTATGAACAGTAC. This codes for CASSLGTGGSYEQY. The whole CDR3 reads CASSLGTGGSYEQYF.

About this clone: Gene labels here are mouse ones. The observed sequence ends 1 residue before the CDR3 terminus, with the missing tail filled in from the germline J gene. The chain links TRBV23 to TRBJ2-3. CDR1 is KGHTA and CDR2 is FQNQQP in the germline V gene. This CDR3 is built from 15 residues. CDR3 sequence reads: CSSSQRAGGGETLYF. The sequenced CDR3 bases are TGCTCCAGCAGTCAAAGGGCAGGGGGGGGAGAAACGCTGTAT.

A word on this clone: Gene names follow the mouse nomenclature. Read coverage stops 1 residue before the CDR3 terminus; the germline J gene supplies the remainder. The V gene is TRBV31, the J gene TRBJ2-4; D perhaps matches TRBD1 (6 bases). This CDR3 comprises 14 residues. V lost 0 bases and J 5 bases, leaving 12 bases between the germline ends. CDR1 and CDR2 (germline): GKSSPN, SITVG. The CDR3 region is CAWSLPGDGNTLYF. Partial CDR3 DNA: TGTGCCTGGAGTCTACCAGGGGATGGAAACACCTTGTAC.

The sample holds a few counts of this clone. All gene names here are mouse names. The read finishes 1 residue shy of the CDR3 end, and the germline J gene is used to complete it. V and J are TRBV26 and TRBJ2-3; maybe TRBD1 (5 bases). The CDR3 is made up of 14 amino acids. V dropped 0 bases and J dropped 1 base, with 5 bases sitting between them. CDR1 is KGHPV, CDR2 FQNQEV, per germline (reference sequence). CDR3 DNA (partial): TGTGCCAGCAGTCTGTCGACAGGTGCAGAAACGCTGTAT. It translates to CASSLSTGAETLY. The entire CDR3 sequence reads CASSLSTGAETLYF.

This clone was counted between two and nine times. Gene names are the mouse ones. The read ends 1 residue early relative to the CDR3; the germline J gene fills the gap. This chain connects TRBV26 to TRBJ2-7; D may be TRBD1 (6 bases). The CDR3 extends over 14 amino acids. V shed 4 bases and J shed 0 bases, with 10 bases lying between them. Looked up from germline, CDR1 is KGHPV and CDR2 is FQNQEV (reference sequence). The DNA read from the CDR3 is TGTGCCAGCAGTCCGGGACATATCTCCTATGAACAGTAC. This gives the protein CASSPGHISYEQY. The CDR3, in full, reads CASSPGHISYEQYF.

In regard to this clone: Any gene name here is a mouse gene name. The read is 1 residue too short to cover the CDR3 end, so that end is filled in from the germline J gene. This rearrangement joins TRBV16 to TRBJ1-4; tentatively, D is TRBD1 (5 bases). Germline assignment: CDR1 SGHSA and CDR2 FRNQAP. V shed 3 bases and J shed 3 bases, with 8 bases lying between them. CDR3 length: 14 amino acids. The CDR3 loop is CASSLGGANERLFF. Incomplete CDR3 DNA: TGTGCAAGCAGCTTGGGGGGTGCCAACGAAAGATTATTT.

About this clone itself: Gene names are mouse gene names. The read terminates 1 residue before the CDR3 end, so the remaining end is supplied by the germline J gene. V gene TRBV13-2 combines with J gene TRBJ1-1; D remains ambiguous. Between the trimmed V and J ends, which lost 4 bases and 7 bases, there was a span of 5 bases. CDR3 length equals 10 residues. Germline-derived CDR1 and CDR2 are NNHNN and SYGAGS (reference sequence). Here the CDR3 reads CASGSKEVFF. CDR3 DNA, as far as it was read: TGTGCCAGCGGTTCCAAAGAAGTCTTC.

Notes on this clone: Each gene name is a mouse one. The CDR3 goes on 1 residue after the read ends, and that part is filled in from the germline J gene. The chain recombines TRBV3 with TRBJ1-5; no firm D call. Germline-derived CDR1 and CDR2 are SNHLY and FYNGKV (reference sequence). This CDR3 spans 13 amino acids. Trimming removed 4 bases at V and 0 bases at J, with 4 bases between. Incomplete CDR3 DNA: TGTGCCAGCAGCTCCGTTAACAACCAGGCTCCGCTT. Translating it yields CASSSVNNQAPL. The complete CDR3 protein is CASSSVNNQAPLF.

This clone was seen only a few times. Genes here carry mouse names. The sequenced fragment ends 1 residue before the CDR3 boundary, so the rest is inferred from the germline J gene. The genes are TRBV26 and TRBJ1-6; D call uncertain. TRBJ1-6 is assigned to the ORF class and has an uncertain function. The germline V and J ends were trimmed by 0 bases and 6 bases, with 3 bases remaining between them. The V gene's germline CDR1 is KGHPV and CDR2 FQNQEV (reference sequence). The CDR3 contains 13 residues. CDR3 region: CASSLSSNSPLYF. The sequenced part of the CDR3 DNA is TGTGCCAGCAGTCTGTCGAGTAATTCGCCCCTCTAC.

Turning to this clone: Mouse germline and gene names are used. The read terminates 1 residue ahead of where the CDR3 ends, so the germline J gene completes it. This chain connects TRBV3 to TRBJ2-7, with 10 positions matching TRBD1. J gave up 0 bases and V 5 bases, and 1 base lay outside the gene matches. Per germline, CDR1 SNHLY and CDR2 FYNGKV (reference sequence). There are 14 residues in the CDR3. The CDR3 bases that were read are TGTGCCAGCAGCCGGACAGGGGGCTCCTATGAACAGTAC. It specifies CASSRTGGSYEQY. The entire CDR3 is CASSRTGGSYEQYF.

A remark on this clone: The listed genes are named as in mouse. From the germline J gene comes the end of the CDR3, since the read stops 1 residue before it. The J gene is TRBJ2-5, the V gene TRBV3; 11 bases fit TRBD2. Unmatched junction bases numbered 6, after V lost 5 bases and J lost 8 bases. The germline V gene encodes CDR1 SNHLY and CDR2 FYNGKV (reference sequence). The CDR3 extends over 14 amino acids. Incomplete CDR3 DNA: TGTGCCAGCAGCCCAACTGGGGGGGCAGCCACCCAGTAC. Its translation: CASSPTGGAATQY. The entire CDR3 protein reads CASSPTGGAATQYF.

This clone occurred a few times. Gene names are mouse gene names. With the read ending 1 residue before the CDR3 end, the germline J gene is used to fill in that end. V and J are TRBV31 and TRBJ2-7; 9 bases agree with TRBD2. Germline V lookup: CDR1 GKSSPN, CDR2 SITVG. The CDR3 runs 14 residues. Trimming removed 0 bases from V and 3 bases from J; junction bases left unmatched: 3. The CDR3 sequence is CAWSLGTGIYEQYF. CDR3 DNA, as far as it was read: TGTGCCTGGAGTCTAGGGACTGGGATCTATGAACAGTAC.

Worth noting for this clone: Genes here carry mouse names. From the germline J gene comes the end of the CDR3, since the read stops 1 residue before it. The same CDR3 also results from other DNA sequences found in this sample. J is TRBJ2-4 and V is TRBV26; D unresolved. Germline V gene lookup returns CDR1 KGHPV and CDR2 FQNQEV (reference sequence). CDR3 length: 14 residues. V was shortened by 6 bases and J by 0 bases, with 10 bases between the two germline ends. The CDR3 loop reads CASSLRSSQNTLYF. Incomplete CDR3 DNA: TGTGCCAGCAGCCTCCGGTCTAGTCAAAACACCTTGTAC.

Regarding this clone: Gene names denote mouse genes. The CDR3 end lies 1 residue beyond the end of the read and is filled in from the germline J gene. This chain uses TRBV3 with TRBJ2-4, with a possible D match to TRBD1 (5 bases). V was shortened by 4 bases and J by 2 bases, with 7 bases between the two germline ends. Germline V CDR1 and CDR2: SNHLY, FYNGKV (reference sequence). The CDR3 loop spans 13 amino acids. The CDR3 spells CASSSTDQNTLYF. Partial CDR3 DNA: TGTGCCAGCAGCTCGACAGATCAAAACACCTTGTAC.

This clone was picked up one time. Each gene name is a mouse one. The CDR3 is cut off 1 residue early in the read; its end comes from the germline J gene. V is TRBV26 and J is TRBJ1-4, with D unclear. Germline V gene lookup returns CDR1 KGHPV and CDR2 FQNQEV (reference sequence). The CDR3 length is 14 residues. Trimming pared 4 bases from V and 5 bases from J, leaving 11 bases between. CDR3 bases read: TGTGCCAGCAGTCCGGGAGTTTGGAACGAAAGATTATTT. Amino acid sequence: CASSPGVWNERLF. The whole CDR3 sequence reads CASSPGVWNERLFF. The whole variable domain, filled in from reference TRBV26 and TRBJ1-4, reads NSKVIQTPRYLVKGQGQKAKMRCIPEKGHPVVFWYQQNKNNEFKFLINFQNQEVLQQIDMTEKRFSAECPSNSPCSLEIQSSEAGDSALYLCASSPGVWNERLFFGHGTKLSVL.

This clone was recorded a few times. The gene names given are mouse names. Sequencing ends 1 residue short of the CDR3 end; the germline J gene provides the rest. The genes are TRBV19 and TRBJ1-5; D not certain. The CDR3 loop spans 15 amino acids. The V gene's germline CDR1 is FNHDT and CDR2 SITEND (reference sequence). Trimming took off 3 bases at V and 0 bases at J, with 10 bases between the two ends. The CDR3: CASSTGPYNNQAPLF. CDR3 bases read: TGTGCCAGCAGTACCGGGCCTTATAACAACCAGGCTCCGCTT. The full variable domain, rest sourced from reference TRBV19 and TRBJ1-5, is GGIITQTPKFLIGQEGQKLTLKCQQNFNHDTMYWYRQDSGKGLRLIYYSITENDLQKGDLSEGYDASREKKSSFSLTVTSAQKNEMAVFLCASSTGPYNNQAPLFGEGTRLSVL.

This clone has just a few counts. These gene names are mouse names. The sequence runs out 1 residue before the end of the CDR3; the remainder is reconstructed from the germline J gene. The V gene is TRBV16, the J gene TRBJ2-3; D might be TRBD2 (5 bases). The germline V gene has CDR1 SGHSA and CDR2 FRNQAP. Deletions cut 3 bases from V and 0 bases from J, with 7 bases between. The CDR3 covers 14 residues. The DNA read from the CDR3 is TGTGCAAGCAGCTTCACTGGTAGTGCAGAAACGCTGTAT. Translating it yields CASSFTGSAETLY. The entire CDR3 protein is CASSFTGSAETLYF.

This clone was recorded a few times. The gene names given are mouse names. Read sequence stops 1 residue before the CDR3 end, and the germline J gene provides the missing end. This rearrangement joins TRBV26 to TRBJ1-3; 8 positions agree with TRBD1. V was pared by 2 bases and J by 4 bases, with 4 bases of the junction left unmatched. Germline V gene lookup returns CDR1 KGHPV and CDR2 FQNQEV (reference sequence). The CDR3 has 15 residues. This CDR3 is CASSLQGARGNTLYF. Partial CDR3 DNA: TGTGCCAGCAGTCTGCAGGGGGCGAGAGGAAATACGCTCTAT. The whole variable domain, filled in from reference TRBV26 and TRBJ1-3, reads NSKVIQTPRYLVKGQGQKAKMRCIPEKGHPVVFWYQQNKNNEFKFLINFQNQEVLQQIDMTEKRFSAECPSNSPCSLEIQSSEAGDSALYLCASSLQGARGNTLYFGEGSRLIVV.

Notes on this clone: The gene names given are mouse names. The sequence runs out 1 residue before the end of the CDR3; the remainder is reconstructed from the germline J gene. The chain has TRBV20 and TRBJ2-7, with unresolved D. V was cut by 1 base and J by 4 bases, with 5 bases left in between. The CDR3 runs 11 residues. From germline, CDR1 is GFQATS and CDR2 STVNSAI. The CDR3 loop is CGARGGYEQYF. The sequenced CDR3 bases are TGTGGTGCTAGGGGAGGGTATGAACAGTAC. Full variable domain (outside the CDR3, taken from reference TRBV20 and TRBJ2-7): GALVYQYPRRTICKSGTSMRMECQAVGFQATSVAWYRQSPQKTFELIALSTVNSAIKYEQNFTQEKFPISHPNLSFSSMTVLNAYLEDRGLYLCGARGGYEQYFGPGTRLTVL.

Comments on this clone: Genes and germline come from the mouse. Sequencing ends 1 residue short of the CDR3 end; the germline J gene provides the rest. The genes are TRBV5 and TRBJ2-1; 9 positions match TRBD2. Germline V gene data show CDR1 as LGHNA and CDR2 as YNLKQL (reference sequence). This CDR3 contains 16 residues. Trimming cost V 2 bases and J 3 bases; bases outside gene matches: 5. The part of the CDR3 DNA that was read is TGTGCCAGCAGCCAATTTTCCTGGGGGGGCTATGCTGAGCAGTTC. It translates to CASSQFSWGGYAEQF. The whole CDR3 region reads CASSQFSWGGYAEQFF.

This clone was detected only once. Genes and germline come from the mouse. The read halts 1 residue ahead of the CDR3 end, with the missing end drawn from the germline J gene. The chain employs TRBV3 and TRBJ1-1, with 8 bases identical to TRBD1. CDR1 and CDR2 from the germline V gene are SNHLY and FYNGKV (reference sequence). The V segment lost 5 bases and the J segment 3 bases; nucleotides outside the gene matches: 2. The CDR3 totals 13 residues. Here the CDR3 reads CASSPDRDTEVFF. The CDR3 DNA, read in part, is TGTGCCAGCAGCCCGGACAGGGACACAGAAGTCTTC.